A selection of T cell receptor beta chains follows, all from one sample in a study of response to subunit inactivated influenza vaccine. TCRdb re-called the RT-PCR reads through MiXCR, storing one row per CDR3 protein. The sample lists about 500,000 distinct CDR3 sequences, approximately 17% occurring once. Material: CD4+ T cells sorted from PBMCs, obtained approximately 25 months after vaccination. These TCRs come from a man aged 45 to 70 who received an inactivated influenza vaccine. Each CDR3 is given with its conserved first and last residue. The D gene is left open where the match is weak. Size is stated for part of the rows, as once, few or many counts, or as a class when the clone is expanded.

J: TRBJ2-7
V: TRBV4-1
D: .
size: few
CDR3: CASSQDQDSSSYEQYF
DNA: TGCGCCAGCAGCCAAGATCAAGACAGTAGCTCCTACGAGCAGTACTTC

J: TRBJ2-5
V: TRBV27
D: .
size: .
CDR3: CASSSQGPRQETQYF
DNA: TGTGCCAGCAGTTCCCAGGGGCCCCGCCAAGAGACCCAGTACTTC

J: TRBJ1-2
V: TRBV4-3
D: .
size: .
CDR3: CASSQDYLGATYGYTF
DNA: TGCGCCAGCAGCCAAGATTATTTGGGGGCCACCTATGGCTACACCTTC

J: TRBJ2-3
V: TRBV10-1
D: .
size: many
CDR3: CASSEGLAHLGTQYF
DNA: TGCGCCAGCAGTGAGGGGTTGGCCCACCTGGGGACGCAGTATTTT

J: TRBJ2-1
V: TRBV18
D: .
size: .
CDR3: CASSGAENRHFYNEQFF
DNA: TGTGCCAGCTCCGGCGCAGAGAACCGTCACTTCTACAATGAGCAGTTCTTC

J: TRBJ1-5
V: TRBV7-2
D: .
size: many
CDR3: CASSLLYSEINQPQHF
DNA: TGTGCCAGCAGCTTGCTTTACAGCGAGATCAATCAGCCCCAGCATTTT

J: TRBJ1-1
V: TRBV5-1
D: .
size: .
CDR3: CASSEVGSEAFF
DNA: TGCGCCAGCAGCGAGGTAGGGTCTGAAGCTTTCTTT

J: TRBJ2-5
V: TRBV3-1
D: .
size: .
CDR3: CASSQRDKTQYF
DNA: TGTGCCAGCAGCCAAAGGGATAAGACCCAGTACTTC

J: TRBJ2-1
V: TRBV29-1
D: .
size: few
CDR3: CSVYGSAFGEQFF
DNA: TGCAGCGTTTACGGGAGTGCATTCGGTGAGCAGTTCTTC

J: TRBJ2-7
V: TRBV7-9
D: TRBD1
size: .
CDR3: CASSFFGTVLNEQYF
DNA: TGTGCCAGCAGCTTTTTCGGGACAGTGCTTAACGAGCAGTACTTC

J: TRBJ1-1
V: TRBV12-3/TRBV12-4
D: TRBD1
size: .
CDR3: CASSFFLGQAPGEAFF
DNA: TGTGCCAGCAGTTTCTTCCTTGGACAGGCTCCGGGTGAAGCTTTCTTT

J: TRBJ1-6
V: TRBV6-1
D: .
size: .
CDR3: CASRLGRTYNSPLHF
DNA: TGTGCCAGCAGACTGGGACGGACCTATAATTCACCCCTCCACTTT

J: TRBJ1-2
V: TRBV12-3/TRBV12-4
D: .
size: .
CDR3: CASSFRRSRGDF
DNA: TGTGCCAGCAGTTTCAGACGGAGCCGGGGAGACTTC

J: TRBJ1-2
V: TRBV5-1
D: .
size: .
CDR3: CASSPGRQEYGYTF
DNA: TGCGCCAGCAGCCCAGGCAGACAGGAGTATGGCTACACCTTC

J: TRBJ2-5
V: TRBV7-9
D: TRBD2
size: .
CDR3: CASSGLAGGLQETQYF
DNA: TGTGCCAGCAGCGGTCTAGCGGGAGGGTTACAAGAGACCCAGTACTTC

J: TRBJ2-7
V: TRBV4-1
D: .
size: many
CDR3: CASSQDETAGNHYEQYF
DNA: TGCGCCAGCAGCCAAGATGAGACAGCGGGCAACCACTACGAGCAGTACTTC

J: TRBJ2-3
V: TRBV5-5
D: .
size: few
CDR3: CASSLTAPDTQYF
DNA: TGTGCCAGCAGCTTGACGGCTCCAGATACGCAGTATTTT

J: TRBJ2-5
V: TRBV7-4
D: TRBD1
size: few
CDR3: CASSFDRVGETQYF
DNA: TGTGCCAGCAGCTTTGACAGGGTTGGGGAGACCCAGTACTTC

J: TRBJ1-1
V: TRBV20-1
D: TRBD1
size: few
CDR3: CSARKGAVTEAFF
DNA: TGCAGTGCTAGAAAGGGGGCAGTCACTGAAGCTTTCTTT

J: TRBJ2-5
V: TRBV3-1
D: .
size: few
CDR3: CASSHYFKRQGQETQYF
DNA: TGTGCCAGCAGCCATTACTTCAAGAGGCAGGGGCAAGAGACCCAGTACTTC

J: TRBJ2-2
V: TRBV30
D: TRBD2
size: .
CDR3: CAWSRTSGSWGTGELFF
DNA: TGTGCCTGGAGTCGGACTAGCGGGAGTTGGGGTACCGGGGAGCTGTTTTTT

J: TRBJ2-7
V: TRBV12-3/TRBV12-4
D: .
size: .
CDR3: CASSLGLDEQYF
DNA: TGTGCCAGCAGTTTAGGCCTTGACGAGCAGTACTTC

J: TRBJ2-3
V: TRBV7-2
D: TRBD2
size: few
CDR3: CASSFLAGVQYF
DNA: TGTGCCAGCAGCTTTCTAGCGGGAGTACAGTATTTT

J: TRBJ2-5
V: TRBV12-3/TRBV12-4
D: .
size: many
CDR3: CASSFLDRETQYF
DNA: TGTGCCAGCAGTTTCCTAGATCGAGAGACCCAGTACTTC

J: TRBJ2-1
V: TRBV7-9
D: TRBD2
size: few
CDR3: CASSILAGGRSYNEQFF
DNA: TGTGCCAGCAGCATCTTAGCGGGAGGGCGTTCCTACAATGAGCAGTTCTTC

J: TRBJ2-2
V: TRBV7-2
D: .
size: few
CDR3: CASSPGLGIVGELFF
DNA: TGTGCCAGCAGCCCGGGCCTGGGGATAGTCGGGGAGCTGTTTTTT

J: TRBJ1-2
V: TRBV6-2/TRBV6-3
D: .
size: .
CDR3: CASRSTLGPNYGYTF
DNA: TGTGCCAGCAGATCCACCTTAGGACCTAACTATGGCTACACCTTC

J: TRBJ2-7
V: TRBV7-9
D: TRBD2
size: .
CDR3: CASSLLAGVEQYF
DNA: TGTGCCAGCAGCTTACTAGCGGGAGTCGAGCAGTACTTC

J: TRBJ2-3
V: TRBV7-2
D: .
size: many
CDR3: CASSPASGTDTQYF
DNA: TGTGCCAGCAGCCCCGCTTCCGGCACAGATACGCAGTATTTT

J: TRBJ2-2
V: TRBV11-2
D: .
size: .
CDR3: CASSPPWGRGNTGELFF
DNA: TGTGCCAGCAGCCCCCCCTGGGGGCGGGGGAACACCGGGGAGCTGTTTTTT

J: TRBJ2-7
V: TRBV4-2
D: TRBD1
size: .
CDR3: CASSHAGQGFSEQYF
DNA: TGTGCCAGCAGCCACGCCGGACAGGGTTTCTCCGAGCAGTACTTC

J: TRBJ2-7
V: TRBV28
D: .
size: few
CDR3: CASSLTREPYEQYF
DNA: TGTGCCAGCAGTTTGACTCGGGAACCCTACGAGCAGTACTTC

J: TRBJ1-5
V: TRBV10-3
D: .
size: few
CDR3: CATGSGLEKRQPQHF
DNA: TGTGCCACCGGGAGCGGATTGGAGAAAAGGCAGCCCCAGCATTTT